Listed below are T cell receptor beta chains from one sample, sequenced in a study of T cells in narcolepsy. Here immunoSEQ multiplex PCR was the method, and the copy in TCRdb shows in-frame clones only, minus some. The sample has about 27,000 clones; around 78% are singletons. Sequenced input: CD45RA- memory CD4+ T cells from PBMCs. The receptors originated from a human donor with narcolepsy. Both conserved end residues are part of each CDR3. Fields, in order: CDR3 DNA, CDR3 protein, V gene, J gene, clone size, D gene. The D gene is left open where the match is weak. A clone size is listed for some rows: how often the clone was seen (once, few, many), or a class if it is expanded.

TGTGCAAGTCGCTCCCTTAGTGGCGGTAACTGGGGGGGCCCCCAAGGAGGCTACACCTTC	CASRSLSGGNWGGPQGGYTF	TRBV12-2	TRBJ1-2	.	.
TGTGCCAGCAGTTTACCGGGACAGGGGGATGAAAAACTGTTTTTT	CASSLPGQGDEKLFF	TRBV28	TRBJ1-4	once	TRBD1
TGTGCCAGCAGCTTAGATCCCAGGGGCAATCAGCCCCAGCATTTT	CASSLDPRGNQPQHF	TRBV11-2	TRBJ1-5	.	.
TGTGCCAGCTCAGATCAGGGGGGGAGCAATCAGCCCCAGCATTTT	CASSDQGGSNQPQHF	TRBV18	TRBJ1-5	.	TRBD1
TGTGCCAGTAGTTACGGGCCGGCAGCTGGAAACACCATATATTTT	CASSYGPAAGNTIYF	TRBV19	TRBJ1-3	.	.
TGTGCCAGCAGCTCCAACACCGGGGAGCTGTTTTTT	CASSSNTGELFF	TRBV7-8	TRBJ2-2	once	.
TGTGCCAGCTCACCTTTGGTCGGGGAAGCTTTCTTT	CASSPLVGEAFF	TRBV18	TRBJ1-1	.	.
TGTGCCAGCAGTGGTAGGGGGCGTTCTGACACCGGGGAGCTGTTTTTT	CASSGRGRSDTGELFF	TRBV6-1	TRBJ2-2	few	TRBD1
TGTGCCAGCAGCTTGGCCCGGACAGGGGGGGGTTCACCCCTCCACTTT	CASSLARTGGGSPLHF	TRBV5-4	TRBJ1-6	.	TRBD1
TGTGCCAGCAGCTTAGTTGGGACAGATAACTATGGCTACACCTTC	CASSLVGTDNYGYTF	TRBV7-2	TRBJ1-2	.	TRBD1
TGTGCCAGCAGCGAGCAGGGGACCAGAGGAAACACCATATATTTT	CASSEQGTRGNTIYF	TRBV6-1	TRBJ1-3	.	.
TGTGCCAGCAGCTTAGATATAGCGGGGGGAACATACAATGAGCAGTTCTTC	CASSLDIAGGTYNEQFF	TRBV11-2	TRBJ2-1	.	TRBD2
TGCGCCAGCAGTGAAGCTAGCGGGGTCCCCTACGAGCAGTACTTC	CASSEASGVPYEQYF	TRBV10-1	TRBJ2-7	.	TRBD2
TGTGCCAGTTGCAAAGACGGAGCTAACTATGGCTACACCTTC	CASCKDGANYGYTF	TRBV6-5	TRBJ1-2	.	.
TGTGCCAGCAAACGGGGTGAGGTGGCCAAAAACATTCAGTACTTC	CASKRGEVAKNIQYF	TRBV2	TRBJ2-4	.	.